This entry lists 7 T cell receptor beta chains sequenced from one sample in a study of response to subunit inactivated influenza vaccine. One entry per CDR3 protein, called by TCRdb with MiXCR from the RT-PCR reads. The top ten hold roughly 10% of the sample, which has 800,000 or so distinct CDR3 sequences, around 20% seen once. The sample here was PBMCs from blood, taken about 5 days after vaccination. These receptors were obtained from a man aged 50-60 years who received an inactivated influenza vaccine.

The chain has TRBV5-1 and TRBJ2-7; the D is unclear. The germline V gene encodes CDR1 SGHRS and CDR2 YFSETQ. V gave up 0 bases and J gave up 4 bases, with 14 bases separating them. CDR3 size: 15 residues. CDR3 DNA: TGCGCCAGCAGCTTGGGTACAGATGTGATTTACGAGCAGTACTTC. Amino acids: CASSLGTDVIYEQYF.

Only a few counts were recorded for this clonotype. This rearrangement joins TRBV29-1 to TRBJ1-5; 7 bases are shared with TRBD1. Germline CDR1 SQVTM, CDR2 ANQGSEA. Trimming removed 5 bases from V and 6 bases from J; junction bases left unmatched: 10. The CDR3 sequence is 14 residues long. The CDR3 spells CSVRTGLGGQPQHF. The DNA for the CDR3 is TGCAGCGTTCGGACAGGCCTGGGAGGTCAGCCCCAGCATTTT.

This clonotype was seen many times. This chain uses TRBV12-3 or TRBV12-4 with TRBJ2-3; D tentatively reads TRBD1 or TRBD2 (6 bases each). V gave up 5 bases and J gave up 2 bases, with 11 bases separating them. This CDR3 has 14 amino acids. CDR3 amino acids: CASSRGVDTDTQYF. For the CDR3, the DNA is TGTGCCAGCAGTAGGGGGGTTGACACAGATACGCAGTATTTT.

Only a few counts were recorded for this clonotype. CDR3 loop: CASSFLLSGGTGELFF. CDR3 coding DNA: TGTGCCAGCAGCTTTCTCCTGAGTGGCGGCACCGGGGAGCTGTTTTTT. This chain connects TRBV7-2 to TRBJ2-2; D remains ambiguous. CDR1 and CDR2 from the germline V gene are SGHTA and FQGNSA. V was shortened by 3 bases and J by 4 bases, with 15 bases between the two germline ends. The CDR3 spans 16 residues.

V and J are TRBV28 and TRBJ2-5; D is possibly TRBD1 (6 bases). In germline, CDR1 is MDHEN, CDR2 SYDVKM. V lost 4 bases and J 0 bases, leaving 12 bases between the germline ends. The CDR3 loop spans 15 amino acids. CDR3: CASSSRTEYQETQYF. DNA of the CDR3: TGTGCCAGCAGTTCCCGGACAGAGTACCAAGAGACCCAGTACTTC.

The chain links TRBV6-1 to TRBJ2-2, with D possibly TRBD2 on 6 matching bases. V gave up 7 bases and J gave up 7 bases, with 13 bases separating them. Germline assignment: CDR1 MNHNS and CDR2 SASEGT. There are 13 residues in the CDR3. CDR3: CASKVEGLGELFF. As DNA, the CDR3 is TGTGCCAGCAAAGTCGAGGGACTCGGGGAGCTGTTTTTT.

This clonotype has a handful of counts. This chain joins TRBV29-1 and TRBJ2-5, with D tentatively TRBD1 (6 bases). Germline V gene data show CDR1 as SQVTM and CDR2 as ANQGSEA. CDR3 length: 11 amino acids. Trimming removed 7 bases from V and 5 bases from J, with 11 bases in between. The CDR3 spells CSGGGRETQYF. CDR3 DNA: TGCAGCGGAGGGGGAAGGGAGACCCAGTACTTC.